This is a list of T cell receptor beta chains from one sample in a study of cytomegalovirus exposure and HLA in healthy donors. Assay used: immunoSEQ multiplex PCR; TCRdb lists only in-frame clones, some missing. The sample gives about 160,000 clones, over 65% of which show up once; less than 1% is in the top ten. Sequencing was carried out using PBMCs. The receptors were sampled from a female donor in good health and CMV-seronegative. CDR3s include the opening cysteine and the closing phenylalanine or tryptophan. A D gene is named only where the DNA matches it firmly.

TRBV28	NA	TRBJ1-1	CASSFLKGFKAEAFF
TRBV9	TRBD1	TRBJ1-3	CASSGTGGNSGNTIYF
TRBV4-2	NA	TRBJ2-6	CASNQGSGANGLTF
TRBV29-1	NA	TRBJ1-2	CRGGGGNYGYTF
TRBV11-2	NA	TRBJ2-7	CASSSYRRAANSYEQYF
TRBV2	NA	TRBJ2-7	CASNQDRPNYEQYF
TRBV28	TRBD1	TRBJ2-7	CASSPGGYEQYF
TRBV7-3	TRBD2	TRBJ2-5	CASSFRGGGGQETQYF
TRBV28	NA	TRBJ1-1	CASSLQYGRYTEAFF
TRBV28	TRBD1	TRBJ1-5	CASSPQGTYSNQPQHF
TRBV14	NA	TRBJ1-2	CASSQGQGTIYGYTF
TRBV28	TRBD2	TRBJ2-3	CASSLGGSVVTQYF
TRBV6-1	TRBD1	TRBJ1-2	CASTPTGGGYTF